The 8 T cell receptor beta chains reported below all come from one sample, sequenced in a study of cytomegalovirus exposure and HLA in healthy donors. Researchers ran the PCR with 60 Vbeta and 13 Jbeta primers. Sequencing used immunoSEQ multiplex PCR; TCRdb keeps in-frame clones, though not all of them. The sample comprises roughly 200,000 clones, around 75% of which are singletons, and approximately 2.9% rests with the top ten. Sequenced input: PBMCs. These receptors all come from a male donor in good health and CMV-seronegative.

This chain joins TRBV7-2 and TRBJ2-1; tentative D call: TRBD2 (6 bases). The CDR3 consists of 16 residues. Germline CDR1 reads SGHTA; CDR2 reads FQGNSA. Trimming stripped 5 bases from V and 2 bases from J, with 16 bases between. The CDR3, as DNA: TGTGCCAGCAGCCGTGGACTACTGGGGACCTACAATGAGCAGTTCTTC. This sequence encodes CASSRGLLGTYNEQFF.

The CDR3 nucleotides read TGTGCCAGCAGGTCCCGGACAGGGCACACTGAAGCTTTCTTT. Amino acid sequence: CASRSRTGHTEAFF. This chain links TRBV6-1 with TRBJ1-1, with 8 bases lining up with TRBD1. J gave up 3 bases and V 6 bases, and 6 bases lay outside the gene matches. The CDR3 length is 14 residues. CDR1 and CDR2 from the germline V gene are MNHNS and SASEGT.

The chain combines TRBV6-1 with TRBJ2-3, with TRBD2 as a possible D gene (7 bases). The V end lost 4 bases, the J end lost 4 bases, and 18 bases lay between the germline ends. The CDR3 runs 16 residues. Germline V gene data show CDR1 as MNHNS and CDR2 as SASEGT. The CDR3 DNA is TGTGCCAGCAGTGGGATTTGGGGGGGCCCCGCAGATACGCAGTATTTT. Translating gives CASSGIWGGPADTQYF.

The chain uses TRBV11-2 and TRBJ1-5, with D maybe TRBD1 (6 bases). The length of the CDR3 is 16 residues. Germline V CDR1 and CDR2: SGHAT, FQNNGV. The germline V and J ends were trimmed by 0 bases and 6 bases, with 15 bases remaining between them. The CDR3 spells CASSLEDTGGFQPQHF. CDR3 sequence (DNA): TGTGCCAGCAGCTTAGAAGACACGGGGGGCTTTCAGCCCCAGCATTTT. Together with reference TRBV11-2 and TRBJ1-5, the CDR3 gives the full variable domain: EAGVAQSPRYKIIEKRQSVAFWCNPISGHATLYWYQQILGQGPKLLIQFQNNGVVDDSQLPKDRFSAERLKGVDSTLKIQPAKLEDSAVYLCASSLEDTGGFQPQHFGDGTRLSIL.

Only one count was recorded for this clone. The rearrangement links TRBV19 to TRBJ2-3; 12 nucleotides match TRBD2. Trimming cost V 5 bases and J 2 bases; bases outside gene matches: 5. Germline values: CDR1 LNHDA, CDR2 SQIVND (reference sequence). The CDR3 has 16 amino acids. In nucleotides, the CDR3 is TGTGCCAGTAGTCCTCGGACTAGCGGGGACACAGATACGCAGTATTTT. Protein sequence: CASSPRTSGDTDTQYF.

Notes on this clone: The junction shows a germline mismatch at one end, possibly a read error. The chain links TRBV7-9 to TRBJ2-1, with D possibly matching TRBD2 (5 bases). Germline V gene lookup returns CDR1 SEHNR and CDR2 FQNEAQ (reference sequence). This CDR3 region has 12 residues. The CDR3: CSSTGSRNEQFF. The CDR3, as DNA: TGTTCCAGCACTGGGAGTCGCAATGAGCAGTTCTTC.

The chain employs TRBV19 and TRBJ2-1; TRBD1 matches 8 bases. J gave up 7 bases and V 10 bases, and 18 bases lay outside the gene matches. There are 16 residues in the CDR3. Germline V gene sequence: CDR1 LNHDA, CDR2 SQIVND (reference sequence). Here the CDR3 DNA reads TGTGCCAAATGGACAGGGCCCTATCTCAGGGGGAATGAGCAGTTCTTC. Protein sequence: CAKWTGPYLRGNEQFF.

The chain carries TRBV28 and TRBJ2-1; tentative D call: TRBD2 (6 bases). The ends were cut back, 6 bases at V and 4 bases at J, with 22 bases in the middle. The CDR3 has 17 amino acids. Germline-derived CDR1 and CDR2 are MDHEN and SYDVKM. CDR3 bases: TGTGCCAGCAGCTTACCGGGACTTTCTGTGGGATACAATGAGCAGTTCTTC. Translating gives CASSLPGLSVGYNEQFF.